This record covers a single T cell receptor beta chain. Its antigen is undetermined. The record originates from a study of T cell repertoires in aging, cancer and after chemotherapy. Study as a whole: Healthy donor repertoires were recorded over several months to years and showed clear clonal overlap. General study results and limits: Untreated cancer patients had significantly lower blood TCR diversity than age-matched healthy donors. In each cancer cohort, median generation probability increased across chemotherapy, suggesting thymic output rebounded.

TRB rearrangements spanning V, D and J were amplified using mixed TRB-A/B primers. TCRdb called the multiplex PCR reads again in MiXCR, with one record for every CDR3 protein. The table records approximately 5,000 distinct CDR3 sequences, around 29% of them present only once. Amplification of TCR beta used genomic DNA extracted from peripheral blood. Germline V gene lookup returns CDR1 KGHSH and CDR2 LQKENI. This CDR3 is built from 13 residues. V was pared by 3 bases and J by 8 bases, with 13 bases between. This chain uses TRBV18 with TRBJ1-2; D uncertain. This clonotype was obtained from a human donor in good health. The sequencing sample was made of blood. The CDR3 DNA sequence: TGTGCCAGCTCACCGGAGTTAGCGGGGGGCTACACCTTC. Protein product: CASSPELAGGYTF. Filled out from reference TRBV18 and TRBJ1-2, the complete variable domain reads NAGVMQNPRHLVRRRGQEARLRCSPMKGHSHVYWYRQLPEEGLKFMVYLQKENIIDESGMPKERFSAEFPKEGPSILRIQQVVRGDSAAYFCASSPELAGGYTFGSGTRLTVV.